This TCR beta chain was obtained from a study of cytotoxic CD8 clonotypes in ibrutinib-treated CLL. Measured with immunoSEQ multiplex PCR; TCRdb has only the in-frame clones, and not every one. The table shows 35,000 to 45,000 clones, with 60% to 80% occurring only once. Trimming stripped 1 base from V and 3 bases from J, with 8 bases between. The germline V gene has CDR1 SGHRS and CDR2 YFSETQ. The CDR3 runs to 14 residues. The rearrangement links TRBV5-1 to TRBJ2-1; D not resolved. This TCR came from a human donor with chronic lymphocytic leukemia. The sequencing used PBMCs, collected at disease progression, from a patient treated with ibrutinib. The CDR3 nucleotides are TGCGCCAGCAGCTTGCTCACCGGCTACAATGAGCAGTTCTTC. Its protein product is CASSLLTGYNEQFF.